This TCR beta chain is drawn from a study of T cells in Graves' hyperthyroidism and ophthalmopathy. The overall study: Peripheral blood samples were taken at initial diagnosis, prior to any treatment. Overall study results and limits: Stable hyperthyroidism and ophthalmopathy were separated using 13 V-J signatures.

What was amplified from RNA transcripts were TCR beta CDR3 regions. Initially, a first-round RT-PCR of the TCR CDR3 employed the HTBI primer set. TCRdb re-derived calls from the multiplex PCR reads in MiXCR, one entry per CDR3 protein. The data contain approximately 600,000 distinct CDR3 sequences, about a fifth of them singletons. The V end lost 4 bases, the J end lost 6 bases, and 6 bases lay between the germline ends. CDR1 is LNHNV, CDR2 YYDKDF, per germline (reference sequence). CDR3 length: 11 residues. This clonotype has more than one count but fewer than ten. Its specificity is not known. Sequencing used blood. This chain uses TRBV15 with TRBJ1-2, with D unresolved. This receptor was identified in a man aged 30-40 years with Graves' ophthalmopathy. The CDR3 nucleotides are TGTGCCACCAGCAATGGGGATGGCTACACCTTC. It specifies CATSNGDGYTF.